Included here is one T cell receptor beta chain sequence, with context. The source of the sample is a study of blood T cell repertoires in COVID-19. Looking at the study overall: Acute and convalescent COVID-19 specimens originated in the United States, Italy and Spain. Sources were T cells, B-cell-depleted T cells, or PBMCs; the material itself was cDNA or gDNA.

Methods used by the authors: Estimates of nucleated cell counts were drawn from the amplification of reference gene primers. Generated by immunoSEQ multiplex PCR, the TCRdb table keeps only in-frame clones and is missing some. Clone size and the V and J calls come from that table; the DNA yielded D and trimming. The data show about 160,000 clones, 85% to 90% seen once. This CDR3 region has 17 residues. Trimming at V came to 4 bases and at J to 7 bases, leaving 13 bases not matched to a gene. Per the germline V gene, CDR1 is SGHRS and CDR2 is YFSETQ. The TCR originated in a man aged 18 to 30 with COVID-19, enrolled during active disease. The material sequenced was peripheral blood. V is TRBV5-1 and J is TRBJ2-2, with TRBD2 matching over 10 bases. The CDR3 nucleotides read TGCGCCAGCAGCCTTGGTGGTGGGCTAGCGGGAGTCGGGGAGCTGTTTTTT. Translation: CASSLGGGLAGVGELFF.